This TCR beta chain was captured in a study of identical twins. A universal primer site was added by template switching, and unique molecular identifiers were carried by the cDNA. One entry per CDR3 protein results from TCRdb running MiXCR on the 5' RACE reads. The sample gives 420,000 or so distinct CDR3 sequences, about a fifth of which show up once; 12% is in the top ten. Sequencing input: naive T cells sorted from blood. The TCR comes from a man over 45 in good health.

CDR3 in DNA: TGCGCCAGCAGCTTGAGCAGCGGGAGGGCTACCGGGGAGCTGTTTTTT. It translates to CASSLSSGRATGELFF. The genes are TRBV5-1 and TRBJ2-2; 10 positions match TRBD2. The germline gives CDR1 SGHRS, CDR2 YFSETQ. V lost 1 base to trimming and J lost 5 bases; unmatched junction nucleotides: 5. CDR3 length: 16 residues. Based on the CDR3 plus reference TRBV5-1 and TRBJ2-2, the full variable domain is KAGVTQTPRYLIKTRGQQVTLSCSPISGHRSVSWYQQTPGQGLQFLFEYFSETQRNKGNFPGRFSGRQFSNSRSEMNVSTLELGDSALYLCASSLSSGRATGELFFGEGSRLTVL.